These 17 T cell receptor beta chains originate from one sample sequenced in a study of blood T cell repertoires in COVID-19. Repertoires were generated with immunoSEQ multiplex PCR, while TCRdb's copy carries only in-frame clones and drops some. The repertoire includes 400,000 to 450,000 clones, 80% to 90% of them detected once, and roughly 1.4% sits in the top ten. Sequenced: peripheral blood. Receptors originate from a woman aged 25 to 39 with active or convalescent COVID-19.

The chain is built from TRBV5-6 and TRBJ1-1, with D possibly matching TRBD1 (5 bases). The CDR3 totals 14 residues. The V end was cut by 5 bases, the J end by 3 bases, with 14 bases between. CDR1 is SGHDT, CDR2 YYEEEE, per germline. CDR3 DNA sequence: TGTGCCAGCAGATCAGACAGAAATTACACTGAAGCTTTCTTT. The encoded protein is CASRSDRNYTEAFF.

The rearrangement links TRBV6-5 to TRBJ2-5, with D hard to call. Germline V gives CDR1 MNHEY, CDR2 SVGAGI. CDR3 length: 13 amino acids. V lost 6 bases, J lost 5 bases, and 13 bases lay in between. The CDR3 nucleotides are TGTGCCAGCAGCCCCGTCCCGACTGAGACCCAGTACTTC. It yields the protein CASSPVPTETQYF.

The chain combines TRBV6-5 with TRBJ1-1; 8 bases map to TRBD1. V lost 9 bases, J lost 8 bases, and 8 bases stayed unmatched. This CDR3 is 12 amino acids long. CDR1 and CDR2 from the germline V gene are MNHEY and SVGAGI. CDR3 nucleotides: TGTGCCAGGACAGGGGTCGGGAACGAAGCTTTCTTT. This gives the protein CARTGVGNEAFF.

The V call is TRBV6-5, the J call TRBJ1-5, with no clear D. Germline V gives CDR1 MNHEY, CDR2 SVGAGI. The CDR3 spans 12 residues. Trimming left V 8 bases short and J 4 bases short, with 9 bases between. The CDR3 DNA reads as TGTGCCAGCTCTGCGGGTAATCAGCCCCAGCATTTT. It encodes CASSAGNQPQHF.

The V gene is TRBV5-6, the J gene TRBJ1-6, with 8 nucleotides matching TRBD1. Per the germline V gene, CDR1 is SGHDT and CDR2 is YYEEEE. The V segment lost 4 bases and the J segment 9 bases; nucleotides outside the gene matches: 6. This CDR3 has 14 residues. The CDR3 region is CASSQTGVSSPLHF. The DNA for the CDR3 is TGTGCCAGCAGCCAGACAGGGGTATCTTCACCCCTCCACTTT.

V is TRBV5-1 and J is TRBJ1-2; TRBD1 matches 9 bases. Germline loops: CDR1 SGHRS, CDR2 YFSETQ. V lost 6 bases and J lost 3; bases outside the gene matches: 12. The CDR3 totals 16 residues. CDR3 in amino acids: CASTPGQGNSDYGYTF. CDR3 nucleotide sequence: TGCGCCAGCACCCCGGGACAGGGAAATAGCGACTATGGCTACACCTTC. Full variable domain (missing parts from reference TRBV5-1 and TRBJ1-2): KAGVTQTPRYLIKTRGQQVTLSCSPISGHRSVSWYQQTPGQGLQFLFEYFSETQRNKGNFPGRFSGRQFSNSRSEMNVSTLELGDSALYLCASTPGQGNSDYGYTFGSGTRLTVV.

The chain employs TRBV6-2 or TRBV6-3 and TRBJ2-5; 14 positions agree with TRBD2. Germline CDR1 MNHEY, CDR2 SVGEGT. The V and J ends lost 6 bases and 5 bases, in that order; junction bases with no gene match: 14. The CDR3 contains 18 residues. CDR3 residues: CASSGTSGGPVGWETQYF. DNA of the CDR3: TGTGCCAGCAGCGGGACTAGCGGGGGCCCTGTAGGGTGGGAGACCCAGTACTTC.

This chain connects TRBV19 to TRBJ2-1; possibly TRBD2 for D (6 bases). The V gene's germline CDR1 is LNHDA and CDR2 SQIVND (reference sequence). The CDR3 runs 15 residues. Trimming took 3 bases from V and 8 from J, leaving 17 bases between them. Here the CDR3 reads CASSIGAGSIDEQFF. The CDR3 DNA is TGTGCCAGTAGTATCGGGGCGGGATCTATCGATGAGCAGTTCTTC.

This rearrangement joins TRBV19 to TRBJ1-2; 7 bases are a match to TRBD1. Germline V gene lookup returns CDR1 LNHDA and CDR2 SQIVND (reference sequence). There are 13 residues in the CDR3. V trimming: 2 bases; J trimming: 8 bases; junction bases outside the gene matches: 5. The CDR3 here is CASSIQGVDGYTF. The CDR3 coding sequence is TGTGCCAGTAGTATACAGGGGGTGGACGGCTACACCTTC.

The V call is TRBV5-5, the J call TRBJ2-3, with TRBD2 identical over 13 bases. The CDR3 spans 17 residues. With 1 base clipped from V and 0 bases from J, the junction kept 2 bases outside the gene matches. Germline V CDR1 and CDR2: SGHKS, YYEKEE (reference sequence). The CDR3 reads CASSLTSGGASTDTQYF. The CDR3 DNA reads TGTGCCAGCAGCTTGACTAGCGGGGGGGCGAGCACAGATACGCAGTATTTT.

The chain has TRBV5-4 and TRBJ2-7; D is perhaps TRBD2 (5 bases). CDR3 length: 13 amino acids. The V and J ends lost 2 bases and 6 bases respectively, with 12 bases between them. Germline V CDR1 and CDR2: SGHNT, YYREEE (reference sequence). The CDR3 protein is CASSLREGGEQYF. As DNA, the CDR3 is TGTGCCAGCAGCTTAAGGGAAGGAGGCGAGCAGTACTTC.

This chain uses TRBV19 with TRBJ1-2; tentative D call: TRBD1 (5 bases). Trimming took 7 bases from V and 3 from J, leaving 18 bases between them. Germline assignment: CDR1 LNHDA and CDR2 SQIVND (reference sequence). This CDR3 spans 15 amino acids. CDR3: CASTHTGDGYYGYTF. The CDR3, as DNA: TGTGCCAGTACCCATACGGGGGACGGCTACTATGGCTACACCTTC.

This rearrangement joins TRBV6-6 to TRBJ2-1; 13 bases line up with TRBD2. The CDR3 length is 16 residues. Trimming removed 7 bases from V and 2 bases from J; junction bases left unmatched: 5. Germline CDR1 MNHNY, CDR2 SVGAGI (reference sequence). The CDR3 bases are TGTGCCAGCAAGGGAACTAGCGGGGGGGCCTACAATGAGCAGTTCTTC. This encodes CASKGTSGGAYNEQFF.

This clone was counted between two and nine times. V usage is TRBV10-3 and J usage is TRBJ2-7; D is perhaps TRBD2 (5 bases). CDR1 is ENHRY and CDR2 is SYGVKD in the germline V gene. The CDR3 extends over 15 amino acids. V gave up 4 bases and J gave up 3 bases, with 16 bases separating them. The CDR3 is CAISAVGERFYEQYF. The CDR3, as DNA: TGTGCCATCAGTGCGGTGGGAGAGCGATTCTACGAGCAGTACTTC.

This chain connects TRBV6-4 to TRBJ2-2, with a possible D match to TRBD1 (6 bases). The germline V gene has CDR1 MRHNA and CDR2 SNTAGT. The length of the CDR3 is 14 residues. V was shortened by 4 bases and J by 2 bases, with 8 bases between the two germline ends. Here the CDR3 DNA reads TGTGCCAGCAGTGTACAGGGAAACACCGGGGAGCTGTTTTTT. It specifies CASSVQGNTGELFF.

The chain has TRBV19 and TRBJ1-5; TRBD1 agrees at 7 bases. The germline V gene encodes CDR1 LNHDA and CDR2 SQIVND (reference sequence). J lost 2 bases, V lost 7 bases, and 8 bases had no gene match. The CDR3 is 15 amino acids. The CDR3 reads CASIDRARGNQPQHF. In DNA form, the CDR3 reads TGTGCCAGTATAGACAGGGCGCGGGGCAATCAGCCCCAGCATTTT.

The genes are TRBV10-3 and TRBJ2-7; D is possibly TRBD1 (5 bases). The V and J ends lost 2 bases and 5 bases respectively, with 13 bases between them. Germline V gene sequence: CDR1 ENHRY, CDR2 SYGVKD. This CDR3 comprises 14 residues. CDR3 in amino acids: CAISESRGNDEQYF. The CDR3 DNA reads TGTGCCATCAGTGAGAGTAGGGGTAACGACGAGCAGTACTTC.